This T cell receptor beta chain was sequenced in a study of CD8 T cells in ankylosing spondylitis. This clonotype was detected a few times. Its antigen is not known. The CDR3 is 14 residues long. Trimming removed 1 base at V and 5 bases at J, with 8 bases between. From germline, CDR1 is LNHNV and CDR2 YYDKDF (reference sequence). Points from the study as a whole: As reported, disease-linked clones showed significant enrichment in matched ankylosing spondylitis synovial fluid. A motif of eight highly homologous TCR beta variants was seen as apparently characteristic of ankylosing spondylitis blood.

TCR beta libraries were made by quantitative 5'-RACE with molecular barcodes. Via MiXCR, TCRdb re-called the 5' RACE reads, giving one row per CDR3 protein. The sample shows more than 60,000 distinct CDR3 sequences, more than 5.5% of them seen only once. The rearrangement links TRBV15 to TRBJ1-4; the D gene is possibly TRBD1 (6 bases). Material for sequencing was synovial fluid, either unsorted or a sorted T cell fraction (not recorded which). The sequence came from a male donor with ankylosing spondylitis. CDR3 residues: CATSRVRGNEKLFF. The CDR3 nucleotides read TGTGCCACCAGCAGAGTAAGGGGGAATGAAAAACTGTTTTTT.